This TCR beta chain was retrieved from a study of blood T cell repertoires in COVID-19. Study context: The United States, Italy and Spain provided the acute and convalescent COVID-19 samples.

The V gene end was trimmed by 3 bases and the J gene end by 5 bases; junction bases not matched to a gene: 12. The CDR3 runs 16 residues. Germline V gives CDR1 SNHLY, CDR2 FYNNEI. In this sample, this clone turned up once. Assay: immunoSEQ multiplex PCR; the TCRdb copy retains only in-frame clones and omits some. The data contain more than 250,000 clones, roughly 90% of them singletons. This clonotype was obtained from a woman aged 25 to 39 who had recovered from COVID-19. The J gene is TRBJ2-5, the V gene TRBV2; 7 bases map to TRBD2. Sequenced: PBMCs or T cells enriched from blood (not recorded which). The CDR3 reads CASSELGGLGIETQYF. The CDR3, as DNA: TGTGCCAGCAGTGAGCTCGGAGGACTAGGTATTGAGACCCAGTACTTC.